A single sample is the source of the 2 T cell receptor beta chains below, sequenced in a study of blood T cells in healthy people across ages. Sample-barcoded 5' priming and a J-beta primer mix drove a second PCR of roughly 7 to 11 cycles. MiXCR was run by TCRdb on the 5' RACE reads, yielding one entry per CDR3 protein. Of some 670,000 distinct CDR3 sequences listed, around 50% are singletons. Sample: blood. These receptors were collected from a woman aged 80 or over in good health.

V is TRBV11-2 and J is TRBJ2-4; D not certain. Germline V gives CDR1 SGHAT, CDR2 FQNNGV. CDR3 size: 13 residues. The germline V and J ends were trimmed by 6 bases and 0 bases, with 6 bases remaining between them. CDR3 loop: CASSSIAKNIQYF. Written as DNA, the CDR3 is TGTGCCAGCAGTTCCATAGCCAAAAACATTCAGTACTTC. Combining the CDR3 with reference TRBV11-2 and TRBJ2-4 gives the whole variable domain EAGVAQSPRYKIIEKRQSVAFWCNPISGHATLYWYQQILGQGPKLLIQFQNNGVVDDSQLPKDRFSAERLKGVDSTLKIQPAKLEDSAVYLCASSSIAKNIQYFGAGTRLSVL.

Of note for this clonotype: This sequence is one base from a far larger clone and is likely a read error. The chain links TRBV20-1 to TRBJ2-4, with D uncertain. The end of the DNA is better explained by TRBJ2-5, so the J call may be wrong. Germline V lookup: CDR1 DFQATT, CDR2 SNEGSKA (reference sequence). CDR3 length equals 14 residues. CDR3 region: CSARDRRDQETQYF. The CDR3 nucleotides read TGCAGTGCTAGAGATCGTAGGGACCAAGAGACCCAGTACTTC.